The clone carrying this TCR beta chain turned up a few times. The sample belongs to a study of blood T cell repertoires in COVID-19. Data came from immunoSEQ multiplex PCR; TCRdb stores just in-frame clones and leaves some out. The table records some 390,000 clones, approximately 92% of them present only once. This CDR3 comprises 14 residues. Trimming took 1 base from V and 3 from J, leaving 9 bases between them. Germline CDR1 and CDR2: LNHDA and SQIVND (reference sequence). Sequenced sample: PBMCs or T cells enriched from blood (not recorded which). The rearrangement joins TRBV19 to TRBJ2-5; maybe TRBD1 (5 bases). The source of this sequence is a man aged 25-45 years who had recovered from COVID-19. CDR3 nucleotides: TGTGCCAGTAGTATAGCGAGACAGAAAGAGACCCAGTACTTC. As protein: CASSIARQKETQYF.